The 21 T cell receptor beta chains below come from one sample, sequenced in a study of CD8 T cells in Susac syndrome. With random hexamers, 0.5 to 1 ug RNA was reverse transcribed. TCRdb reprocessed the immunoSEQ multiplex PCR reads via MiXCR and lists one record per CDR3 protein. The repertoire holds approximately 170,000 distinct CDR3 sequences, with just over 90% as singletons. The sample consisted of CD4+ T cells from PBMCs. The receptors here all came from a human donor in good health.

This chain connects TRBV5-1 to TRBJ1-2; D ambiguous. CDR1 and CDR2 (germline): SGHRS, YFSETQ. V was trimmed by 0 bases and J by 8 bases, leaving 8 bases between them. There are 12 residues in the CDR3. The CDR3 DNA follows: TGCGCCAGCAGCTTGGAGTTCTGGGGCTACACCTTC. Translating it yields CASSLEFWGYTF.

The genes are TRBV5-1 and TRBJ1-1; D gene uncertain. Looked up from germline, CDR1 is SGHRS and CDR2 is YFSETQ. V dropped 4 bases and J dropped 4 bases, with 11 bases sitting between them. This CDR3 has 13 residues. CDR3 region: CASSPSAGTEAFF. CDR3 DNA sequence: TGCGCCAGCAGCCCCAGCGCAGGCACTGAAGCTTTCTTT.

The chain joins TRBV3-1 to TRBJ2-3; D perhaps matches TRBD2 (5 bases). The length of the CDR3 is 16 residues. Germline CDR1 LGHDT, CDR2 YNNKEL (reference sequence). Trimming left V 0 bases short and J 6 bases short, with 16 bases between. CDR3 DNA sequence: TGTGCCAGCAGCCAAGATCGTGCGGCCGGGGTGGATACGCAGTATTTT. It codes for CASSQDRAAGVDTQYF.

The chain is built from TRBV6-2 or TRBV6-3 and TRBJ2-1; no firm D call. The CDR3 consists of 12 residues. Germline CDR1 MNHEY, CDR2 SVGEGT. The ends were cut back, 7 bases at V and 2 bases at J, with 6 bases in the middle. The CDR3 region has the DNA TGTGCCAGCACTGACACCTACAATGAGCAGTTCTTC. It yields the protein CASTDTYNEQFF.

The chain uses TRBV13 and TRBJ2-2; D ambiguous. Germline CDR1 PRHDT, CDR2 FYEKMQ (reference sequence). The CDR3 spans 13 residues. With 7 bases removed from V and 2 bases from J, the gap between germline ends came to 8 bases. The CDR3: CASKALNTGELFF. CDR3 bases: TGTGCCAGCAAAGCGTTAAACACCGGGGAGCTGTTTTTT.

The V call is TRBV7-2, the J call TRBJ2-2; D is possibly TRBD2 (5 bases). V was shortened by 5 bases and J by 3 bases, with 7 bases between the two germline ends. Per the germline V gene, CDR1 is SGHTA and CDR2 is FQGNSA. The CDR3 contains 13 residues. For the CDR3, the DNA is TGTGCCAGCAGCACGGACTACACCGGGGAGCTGTTTTTT. Encoded protein: CASSTDYTGELFF.

The gene calls are TRBV6-5 and TRBJ2-5, with 7 bases identical to TRBD1. The CDR3 covers 16 residues. The germline CDR1 and CDR2 sequences are MNHEY and SVGAGI. The V gene end was trimmed by 4 bases and the J gene end by 4 bases; junction bases not matched to a gene: 12. CDR3 nucleotides: TGTGCCAGCAGTTCCGTAACTGACAGGGAGAGAGAGACCCAGTACTTC. Protein: CASSSVTDRERETQYF.

This chain uses TRBV6-1 with TRBJ1-3; TRBD1 might be the D (6 bases). Germline lookup yields CDR1 MNHNS and CDR2 SASEGT. The CDR3 is 16 amino acids. V gave up 0 bases and J gave up 4 bases, with 13 bases separating them. CDR3 protein: CASSEAGGGRGNTIYF. CDR3 bases: TGTGCCAGCAGTGAAGCCGGGGGGGGGCGAGGAAACACCATATATTTT.

The chain couples TRBV20-1 to TRBJ1-1, with TRBD1 as a possible D gene (6 bases). The length of the CDR3 is 13 residues. V lost 5 bases, J lost 6 bases, and 16 bases lay in between. Germline V lookup: CDR1 DFQATT, CDR2 SNEGSKA (reference sequence). The CDR3 sequence is CSAPEGGAAEAFF. The DNA for the CDR3 is TGCAGTGCTCCGGAGGGGGGGGCGGCTGAAGCTTTCTTT.

The rearrangement uses TRBV6-4 and TRBJ2-3; tentative D call: TRBD1 (7 bases). Germline V gene sequence: CDR1 MRHNA, CDR2 SNTAGT. Trimming pared 10 bases from V and 2 bases from J, leaving 16 bases between. The CDR3 sequence is 14 residues long. This CDR3 is CATKQGTLTDTQYF. In DNA form, the CDR3 reads TGTGCCACCAAACAGGGGACTCTCACAGATACGCAGTATTTT.

This clonotype has a handful of counts. The V gene is TRBV7-8, the J gene TRBJ2-6; D tentatively reads TRBD1 or TRBD2 (5 bases each). The CDR3 is 13 amino acids. The V gene's germline CDR1 is SGHVS and CDR2 FQNEAQ. Trimming cost V 8 bases and J 0 bases, with 5 bases left between them. The CDR3 DNA reads as TGTGCCAGCGGGGGCTCTGGGGCCAACGTCCTGACTTTC. The encoded protein is CASGGSGANVLTF.

DNA for the CDR3: TGTGCCAGCAGGGAGTCCACAGATACGCAGTATTTT. Amino acids: CASRESTDTQYF. V gene TRBV25-1 combines with J gene TRBJ2-3; D ambiguous. This CDR3 region has 12 residues. Germline V gene data show CDR1 as MGHDK and CDR2 as SYGVNS. V lost 6 bases and J 2 bases, leaving 6 bases between the germline ends.

The chain is built from TRBV29-1 and TRBJ1-1; D gene ambiguous. The germline gives CDR1 SQVTM, CDR2 ANQGSEA. The CDR3 has 15 residues. With 7 bases removed from V and 1 base from J, the gap between germline ends came to 19 bases. CDR3 sequence reads: CSAFGGRGSNTEAFF. Written as DNA, the CDR3 is TGCAGCGCGTTTGGCGGGCGGGGTTCGAACACTGAAGCTTTCTTT.

The CDR3 is CASRGTATNADTQYF. CDR3 in DNA: TGTGCCAGCAGGGGAACAGCCACTAACGCAGATACGCAGTATTTT. V gene TRBV5-4 combines with J gene TRBJ2-3; D remains unclear. From germline, CDR1 is SGHNT and CDR2 YYREEE (reference sequence). The CDR3 is 15 amino acids. The V gene lost 5 bases and the J gene lost 4 bases, with 17 bases spanning the gap.

V gene TRBV7-9 combines with J gene TRBJ1-2; no clear D gene. Deletions cut 2 bases from V and 3 bases from J, with 4 bases between. The CDR3 contains 12 residues. CDR1 is SEHNR, CDR2 FQNEAQ, per germline (reference sequence). This CDR3 is CASSLQYYGYTF. In DNA, the CDR3 is TGTGCCAGCAGCTTACAGTACTATGGCTACACCTTC.

The CDR3 loop reads CASSPVGVGSGETQYF. In nucleotides, the CDR3 is TGTGCCAGCTCACCCGTTGGGGTCGGAAGTGGGGAGACCCAGTACTTC. The chain recombines TRBV18 with TRBJ2-5, with D hard to call. Germline assignment: CDR1 KGHSH and CDR2 LQKENI. The CDR3 contains 16 residues. Trimming took 3 bases from V and 5 from J, leaving 19 bases between them.

V and J are TRBV5-1 and TRBJ1-6; D remains unclear. Trimming removed 4 bases from V and 4 bases from J, with 9 bases in between. Germline loops: CDR1 SGHRS, CDR2 YFSETQ. The CDR3 sequence is 14 residues long. CDR3 in amino acids: CASSGTEYNSPLHF. The CDR3, as DNA: TGCGCCAGCAGCGGCACGGAGTATAATTCACCCCTCCACTTT.

The chain links TRBV7-8 to TRBJ2-5; 9 positions match TRBD1. The trim removed 5 bases at V and 4 bases at J, leaving 5 bases unmatched. This CDR3 spans 14 amino acids. The germline V gene has CDR1 SGHVS and CDR2 FQNEAQ. Here the CDR3 reads CASSTPGQGETQYF. The DNA of the CDR3 is TGTGCCAGCAGCACTCCGGGACAGGGAGAGACCCAGTACTTC. The variable domain in full, completed from reference TRBV7-8 and TRBJ2-5, reads GAGVSQSPRYKVAKRGQDVALRCDPISGHVSLFWYQQALGQGPEFLTYFQNEAQLDKSGLPSDRFFAERPEGSVSTLKIQRTQQEDSAVYLCASSTPGQGETQYFGPGTRLLVL.

V usage is TRBV7-2 and J usage is TRBJ2-3, with D unclear. The germline gives CDR1 SGHTA, CDR2 FQGNSA. Trimming cost V 2 bases and J 9 bases, with 9 bases left between them. The CDR3 has 12 residues. As DNA, the CDR3 is TGTGCCAGCAGCTTATTGCGAGGCACGCAGTATTTT. Its protein is CASSLLRGTQYF. Together with reference TRBV7-2 and TRBJ2-3, the CDR3 gives the full variable domain: GAGVSQSPSNKVTEKGKDVELRCDPISGHTALYWYRQSLGQGLEFLIYFQGNSAPDKSGLPSDRFSAERTGGSVSTLTIQRTQQEDSAVYLCASSLLRGTQYFGPGTRLTVL.

This chain links TRBV2 with TRBJ1-2; tentatively, D is TRBD1 (5 bases). The CDR3 has 14 amino acids. V was shortened by 9 bases and J by 1 base, with 15 bases between the two germline ends. Looked up from germline, CDR1 is SNHLY and CDR2 is FYNNEI. CDR3 sequence reads: CARKGAGINYGYTF. The CDR3 bases are TGTGCCAGAAAAGGGGCAGGGATTAACTATGGCTACACCTTC.

The J gene is TRBJ2-5, the V gene TRBV5-6; TRBD2 matches at 10 bases. J lost 4 bases, V lost 0 bases, and 3 bases had no gene match. CDR3 length: 15 amino acids. The germline V gene has CDR1 SGHDT and CDR2 YYEEEE. Here the CDR3 DNA reads TGTGCCAGCAGCTTGGCCTTAGCGGGGGGAGAGACCCAGTACTTC. This codes for CASSLALAGGETQYF.